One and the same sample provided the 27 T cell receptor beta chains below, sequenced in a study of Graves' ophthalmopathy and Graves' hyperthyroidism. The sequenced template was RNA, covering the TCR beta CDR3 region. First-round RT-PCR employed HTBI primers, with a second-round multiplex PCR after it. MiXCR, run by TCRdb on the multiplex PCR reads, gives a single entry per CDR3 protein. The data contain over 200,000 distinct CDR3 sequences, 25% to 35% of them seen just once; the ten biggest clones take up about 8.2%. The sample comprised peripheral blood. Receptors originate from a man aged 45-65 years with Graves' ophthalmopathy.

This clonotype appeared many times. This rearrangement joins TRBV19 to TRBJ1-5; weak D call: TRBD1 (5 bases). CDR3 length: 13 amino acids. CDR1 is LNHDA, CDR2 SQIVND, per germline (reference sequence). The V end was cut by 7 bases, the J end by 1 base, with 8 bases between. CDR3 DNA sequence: TGTGCCAGTACGCACAGGAGCAATCAGCCCCAGCATTTT. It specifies CASTHRSNQPQHF.

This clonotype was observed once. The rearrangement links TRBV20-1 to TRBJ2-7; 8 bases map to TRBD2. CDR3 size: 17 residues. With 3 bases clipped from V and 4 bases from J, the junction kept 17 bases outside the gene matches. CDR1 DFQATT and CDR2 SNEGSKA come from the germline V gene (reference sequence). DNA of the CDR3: TGCAGTGCTAGTCCATTATTAAGCGGGAGAGGGCCGTACGAGCAGTACTTC. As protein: CSASPLLSGRGPYEQYF.

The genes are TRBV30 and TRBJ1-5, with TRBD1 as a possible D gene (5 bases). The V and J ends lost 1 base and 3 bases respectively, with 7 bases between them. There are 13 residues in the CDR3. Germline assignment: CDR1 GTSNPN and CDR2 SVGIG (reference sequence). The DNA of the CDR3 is TGTGCCTGGAGTGCAGGGTACAATCAGCCCCAGCATTTT. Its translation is CAWSAGYNQPQHF.

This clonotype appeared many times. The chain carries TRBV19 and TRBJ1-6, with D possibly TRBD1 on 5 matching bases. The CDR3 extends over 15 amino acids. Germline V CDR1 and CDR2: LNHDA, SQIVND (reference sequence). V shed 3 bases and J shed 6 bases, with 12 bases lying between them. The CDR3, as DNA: TGTGCCAGTAGTATTCAAGACAGAATTAATTCACCCCTCCACTTT. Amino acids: CASSIQDRINSPLHF.

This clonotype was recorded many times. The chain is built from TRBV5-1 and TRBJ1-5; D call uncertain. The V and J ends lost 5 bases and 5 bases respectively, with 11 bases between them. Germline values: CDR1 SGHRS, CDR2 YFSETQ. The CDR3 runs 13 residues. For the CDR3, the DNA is TGCGCCAGCAGGTCGGAAGGTGATCAGCCCCAGCATTTT. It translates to CASRSEGDQPQHF.

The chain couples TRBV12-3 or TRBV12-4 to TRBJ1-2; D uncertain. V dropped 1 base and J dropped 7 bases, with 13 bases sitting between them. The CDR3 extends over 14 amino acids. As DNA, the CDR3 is TGTGCCAGCAGTTTAGGGCAGGAGGAAGGTGGCTACACCTTC. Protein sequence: CASSLGQEEGGYTF.

The CDR3 region is CASTFNANLAYGYTF. In nucleotides, the CDR3 is TGCGCCAGCACCTTTAATGCTAACCTGGCTTATGGCTACACCTTC. V and J are TRBV5-1 and TRBJ1-2; D gene ambiguous. CDR1 is SGHRS, CDR2 YFSETQ, per germline. CDR3 size: 15 residues. V was clipped by 6 bases and J by 5 bases, with 20 bases between them. Full variable domain (missing parts from reference TRBV5-1 and TRBJ1-2): KAGVTQTPRYLIKTRGQQVTLSCSPISGHRSVSWYQQTPGQGLQFLFEYFSETQRNKGNFPGRFSGRQFSNSRSEMNVSTLELGDSALYLCASTFNANLAYGYTFGSGTRLTVV.

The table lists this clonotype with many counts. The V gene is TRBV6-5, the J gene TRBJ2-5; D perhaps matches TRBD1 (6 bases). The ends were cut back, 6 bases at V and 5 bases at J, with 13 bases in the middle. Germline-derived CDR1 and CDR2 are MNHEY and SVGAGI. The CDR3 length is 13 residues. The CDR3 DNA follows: TGTGCCAGCAGCACAGGGAGTTTGGAGACCCAGTACTTC. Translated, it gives CASSTGSLETQYF.

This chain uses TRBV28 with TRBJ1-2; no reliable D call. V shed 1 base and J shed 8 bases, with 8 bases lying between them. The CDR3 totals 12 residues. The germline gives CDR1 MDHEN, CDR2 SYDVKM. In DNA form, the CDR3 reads TGTGCCAGCAGTTTATCCCACTTGGGCTACACCTTC. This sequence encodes CASSLSHLGYTF.

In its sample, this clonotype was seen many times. The CDR3 DNA sequence: TGCGCCAGCAGCCCGACTGGGGGCGGGAGTCAAGAGACCCAGTACTTC. It encodes CASSPTGGGSQETQYF. This chain links TRBV5-1 with TRBJ2-5; a possible D gene is TRBD2 (7 bases). Trimming cost V 4 bases and J 2 bases, with 18 bases left between them. In germline, CDR1 is SGHRS, CDR2 YFSETQ. This CDR3 has 16 amino acids.

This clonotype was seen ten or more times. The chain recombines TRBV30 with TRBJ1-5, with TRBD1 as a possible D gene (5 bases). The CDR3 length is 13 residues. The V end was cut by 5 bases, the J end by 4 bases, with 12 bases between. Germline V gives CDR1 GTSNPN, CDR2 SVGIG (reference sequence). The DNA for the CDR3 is TGTGCCTGGGCCCGGGACCGTAATCAGCCCCAGCATTTT. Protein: CAWARDRNQPQHF.

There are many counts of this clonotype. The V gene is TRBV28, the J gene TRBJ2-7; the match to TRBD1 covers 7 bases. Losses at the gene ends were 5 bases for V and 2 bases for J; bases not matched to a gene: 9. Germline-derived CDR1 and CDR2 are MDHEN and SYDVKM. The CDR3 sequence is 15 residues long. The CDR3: CASSVSGTAPYEQYF. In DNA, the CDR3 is TGTGCCAGCAGTGTTTCCGGGACAGCTCCCTACGAGCAGTACTTC.

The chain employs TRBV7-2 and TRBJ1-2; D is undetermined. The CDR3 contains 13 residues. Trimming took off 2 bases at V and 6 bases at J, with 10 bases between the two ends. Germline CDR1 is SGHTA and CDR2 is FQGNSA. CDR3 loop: CASSLKRLDGYTF. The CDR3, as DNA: TGTGCCAGCAGCTTAAAGCGCTTGGATGGCTACACCTTC.

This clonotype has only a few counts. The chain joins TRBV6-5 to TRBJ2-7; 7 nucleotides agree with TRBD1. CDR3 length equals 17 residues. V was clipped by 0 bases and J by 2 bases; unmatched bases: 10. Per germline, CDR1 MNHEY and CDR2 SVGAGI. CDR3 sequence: CASSYSGTGTAPYEQYF. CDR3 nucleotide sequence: TGTGCCAGCAGTTACTCCGGGACCGGGACAGCGCCCTACGAGCAGTACTTC.

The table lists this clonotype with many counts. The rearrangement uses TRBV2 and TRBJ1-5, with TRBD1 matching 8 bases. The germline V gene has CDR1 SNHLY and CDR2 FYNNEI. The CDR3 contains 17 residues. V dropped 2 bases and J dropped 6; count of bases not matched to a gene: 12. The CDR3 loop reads CASSEYGRGRVLQPQHF. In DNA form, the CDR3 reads TGTGCCAGCAGTGAATATGGCAGGGGGCGGGTTCTTCAGCCCCAGCATTTT.

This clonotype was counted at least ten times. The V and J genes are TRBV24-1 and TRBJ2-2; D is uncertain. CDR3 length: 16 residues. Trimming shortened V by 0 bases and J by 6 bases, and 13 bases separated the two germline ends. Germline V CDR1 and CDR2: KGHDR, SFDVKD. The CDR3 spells CATSDLPAFESGELFF. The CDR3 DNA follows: TGTGCCACCAGTGATTTGCCGGCCTTCGAATCCGGGGAGCTGTTTTTT.

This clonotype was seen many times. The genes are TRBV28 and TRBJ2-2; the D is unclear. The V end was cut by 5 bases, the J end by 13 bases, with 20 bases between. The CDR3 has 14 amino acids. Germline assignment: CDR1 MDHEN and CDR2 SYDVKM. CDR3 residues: CASSAQDSWMGLFF. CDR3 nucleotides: TGTGCCAGCAGTGCCCAGGATTCCTGGATGGGGCTGTTTTTT.

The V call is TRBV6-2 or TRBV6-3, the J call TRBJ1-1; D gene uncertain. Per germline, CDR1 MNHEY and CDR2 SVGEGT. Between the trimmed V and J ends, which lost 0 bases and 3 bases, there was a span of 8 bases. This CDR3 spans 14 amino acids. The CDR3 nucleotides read TGTGCCAGCAGTTACTCCCGGAGGTACACTGAAGCTTTCTTT. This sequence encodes CASSYSRRYTEAFF.

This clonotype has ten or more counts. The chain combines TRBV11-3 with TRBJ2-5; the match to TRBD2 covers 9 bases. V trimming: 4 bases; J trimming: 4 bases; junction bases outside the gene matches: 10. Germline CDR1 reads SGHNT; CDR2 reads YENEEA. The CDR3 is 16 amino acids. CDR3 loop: CASSYPLAGGSETQYF. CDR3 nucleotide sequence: TGTGCCAGCAGCTACCCACTGGCGGGAGGGTCAGAGACCCAGTACTTC.

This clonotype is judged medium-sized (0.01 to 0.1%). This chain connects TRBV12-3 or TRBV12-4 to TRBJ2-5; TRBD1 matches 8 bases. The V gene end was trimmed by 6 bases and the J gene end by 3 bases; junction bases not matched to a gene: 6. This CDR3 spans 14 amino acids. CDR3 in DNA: TGTGCCAGCAGCCTCACAGGGGGAGAAGAGACCCAGTACTTC. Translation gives CASSLTGGEETQYF.

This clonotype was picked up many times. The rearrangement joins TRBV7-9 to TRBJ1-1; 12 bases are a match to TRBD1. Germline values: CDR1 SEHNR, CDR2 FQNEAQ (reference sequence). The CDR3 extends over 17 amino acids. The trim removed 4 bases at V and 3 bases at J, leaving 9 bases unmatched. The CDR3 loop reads CASSSGTGGEVDTEAFF. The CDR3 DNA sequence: TGTGCCAGCAGCTCCGGGACAGGGGGCGAGGTGGACACTGAAGCTTTCTTT.

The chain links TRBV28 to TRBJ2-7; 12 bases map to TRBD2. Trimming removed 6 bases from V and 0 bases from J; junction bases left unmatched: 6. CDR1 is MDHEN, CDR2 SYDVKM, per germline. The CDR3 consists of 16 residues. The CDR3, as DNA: TGTGCCAGCAGCGGACTAGCGGGGCCCAGCTCCTACGAGCAGTACTTC. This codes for CASSGLAGPSSYEQYF.

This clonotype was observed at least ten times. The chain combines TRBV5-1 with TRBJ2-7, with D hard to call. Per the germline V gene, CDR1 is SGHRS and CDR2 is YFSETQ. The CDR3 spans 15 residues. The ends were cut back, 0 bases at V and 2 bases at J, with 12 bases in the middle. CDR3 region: CASSLAEGNPYEQYF. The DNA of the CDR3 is TGCGCCAGCAGCTTGGCCGAAGGGAACCCCTACGAGCAGTACTTC.

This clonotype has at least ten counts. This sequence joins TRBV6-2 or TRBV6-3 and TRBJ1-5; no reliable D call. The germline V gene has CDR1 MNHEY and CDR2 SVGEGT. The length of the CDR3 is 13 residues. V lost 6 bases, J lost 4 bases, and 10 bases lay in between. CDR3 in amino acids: CASSPHGNQPQHF. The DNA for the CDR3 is TGTGCCAGCAGCCCACATGGGAATCAGCCCCAGCATTTT.

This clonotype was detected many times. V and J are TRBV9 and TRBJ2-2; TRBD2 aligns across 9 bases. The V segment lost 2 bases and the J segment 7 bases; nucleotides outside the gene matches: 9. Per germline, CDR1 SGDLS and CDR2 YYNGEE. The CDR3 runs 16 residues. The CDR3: CASSVLVAGAGGELFF. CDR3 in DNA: TGTGCCAGCAGCGTTTTGGTAGCGGGAGCTGGCGGGGAGCTGTTTTTT.

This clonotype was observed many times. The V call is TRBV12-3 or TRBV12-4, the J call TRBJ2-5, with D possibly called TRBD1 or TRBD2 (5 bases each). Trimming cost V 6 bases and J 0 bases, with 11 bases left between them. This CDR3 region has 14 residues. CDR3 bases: TGTGCCAGCAGAAGAGGGGTAAACCAAGAGACCCAGTACTTC. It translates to CASRRGVNQETQYF.

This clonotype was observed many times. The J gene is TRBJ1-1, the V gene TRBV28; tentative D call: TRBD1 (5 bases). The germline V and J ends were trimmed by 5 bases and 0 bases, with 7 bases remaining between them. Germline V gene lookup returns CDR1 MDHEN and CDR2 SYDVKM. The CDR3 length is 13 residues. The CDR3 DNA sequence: TGTGCCAGCAGTACAGGAATGAACACTGAAGCTTTCTTT. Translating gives CASSTGMNTEAFF.